This T cell receptor (beta chain) was sequenced for a study of regulatory T cells in long-lasting Graves disease (dated by TCRdb to the early 2020s). At the level of the whole study: Antithyroid drugs had been taken for less than 3 months by newly diagnosed Graves' disease patients. Persistent Graves' disease patients were compared with newly diagnosed Graves' disease patients by peripheral blood TCR sequencing and RNA sequencing. The study was registered as a clinical trial and conducted in China. A total of around 33 samples underwent TCR sequencing, from 13 patients with persistent Graves' disease and some 20 patients with newly diagnosed Graves' disease. What the work shows at the level of the full study, not this receptor alone: Only the TCR beta chain was sequenced and analyzed. Persistent Graves' disease patients showed lower TCR Shannon entropy and fewer highly expanded clones than newly diagnosed patients, suggesting clonal expansion. Because the primary lesion, thyroid tissue, could not be accessed, the study looked at peripheral blood alone. Persistent disease showed preferential use of TRBV28, TRBJ1-2 and TRBJ2-5, whereas newly diagnosed disease favored TRBV20-1 and TRBJ2-1. More public clonotypes were shared among persistent patients (more than 2,500) than among newly diagnosed patients (more than 950). As a limitation, the authors acknowledged that the small sample size may reduce accuracy.

Libraries came from multiplex PCR. Sequencing used an Illumina HiSeq 4000. To build TCR beta libraries, CDR3 regions were amplified by Arm-PCR using iRepertoire HTBI primers. Before sequencing, the PCR products underwent gel purification. The authors' pipeline ran thus. Across samples, roughly 60 TRBV and roughly 13 TRBJ segments were identified and used for gene usage analysis of CDR3 amino acid clonotypes. COPE and FqMerger were used to merge filtered high-quality paired reads into contigs. Contigs were aligned with BLAST to IMGT TRBV, TRBD and TRBJ reference genes, and CDR3 was defined per IMGT. Any clonotype with a frequency above 0.1% was classified as a highly expanded clone. Shannon entropy was used to measure repertoire diversity, and the Gini coefficient was used to measure V-J evenness. A clonotype found in more than one individual was treated as public. TCRdb trimmed public reads at Q25 via fastp, called clones via MiXCR and kept in-frame beta chains. Rows with one shared CDR3 protein collapse into an entry with the most common genes and DNA. What appears here as the V and J calls and clone size reflects TCRdb's work, not the paper's. The sample contains about 560,000 distinct CDR3 sequences, more than 15% of them found a single time. The ten largest account for approximately 12% of the sample.

This clonotype was detected ten times or more. Which antigen it targets is not known. No much larger clone is present one base from it, and per-base qualities are unavailable. From the germline V gene, CDR1 is SGHRS and CDR2 is YFSETQ. Trimming leaves V shorter by 7 bases and J shorter by 0 bases, with the junction holding 7 bases beyond the gene matches. Including cysteine and phenylalanine, the CDR3 has 15 amino acids. Just the 45-base CDR3 DNA is kept, in frame starting at base 1. Reading the label with the study, this specimen's time point is: newly diagnosed GD, antithyroid drugs for less than 3 months. For both TCR sequencing and RNA sequencing, RNA was extracted from PBMCs in TRIzol. The diagnosis of Graves' disease was made according to American Thyroid Association guidelines. Patients were recruited from an endocrinology department in Xi'an, China. Each patient gave roughly 10 milliliters of peripheral blood, collected in an EDTA anticoagulant tube. Ficoll Paque Plus density gradient separation was used to isolate PBMCs, and no further T cell sorting was done. An Agilent 2100 Bioanalyzer and agarose gel were used to check RNA quality, and a NanoDrop 2000 was used to measure RNA concentration.

These data are also associated with another study on T cells in Graves' hyperthyroidism and ophthalmopathy. The second investigation adds: Stable Graves' hyperthyroidism was defined as the absence of progression to ophthalmopathy over 18 months of follow-up. Hyperthyroidism patients were newly diagnosed, with disease duration under 2 months, and aged 18 to 65 years. Patients with uncontrolled infections, other autoimmune diseases, pregnancy or lactation were excluded. Diagnoses were based on clinical symptoms, serum thyroxine and TRAb, thyroid ultrasound and orbital computed tomography. The TCR CDR3 was subjected to a first round of RT-PCR using the HTBI primer set and the Qiagen OneStep RT-PCR kit. Most expanded thyroid clonotypes (frequency above 0.001) were also detected in blood, suggesting blood repertoires may reflect thyroid immune responses. In cross-validation, a model built on a 13 V-J signature told ophthalmopathy apart from stable hyperthyroidism with about 90% sensitivity and around 81% specificity, and in testing the same model reached 80%/75%. In validation, progression to ophthalmopathy was predicted by the model with 70.59% sensitivity and approximately 78% specificity, a median of approximately 7.1 months before onset. To identify TCR V-J signatures that set the groups apart, the researchers used a discovery cohort of about a hundred patients, made up of 40 to 45 with Graves' ophthalmopathy and 57 with stable Graves' hyperthyroidism. Prospective prediction of ophthalmopathy was tested in an independent validation cohort of 18 to 20 hyperthyroidism patients and approximately 17 patients who later progressed to ophthalmopathy. The 90 to 100 discovery patients were randomly divided into training and test sets at a 7:3 ratio. The study also compared thyroid tissue and blood T-cell repertoires from several Graves' hyperthyroidism patients. Following sampling, methimazole starting at 30 mg daily was given to hyperthyroidism patients, and high-dose intravenous methylprednisolone was given to ophthalmopathy patients. A second multiplex PCR round built the libraries, followed by size selection and purification. Sequencing of the libraries was done on an Illumina HiSeq2000 using paired-end 100 bp reads. SOAPnuke was used to process the raw data, throwing out any read that contained adapters or uncalled bases, had a mean Phred below 15, or lacked an exact constant-primer or identifier match. COPE v1.2.5 was used to merge the high-quality paired reads, and each unique nucleotide sequence was defined as a clonotype. MiTCR v1.1 was used to align the clonotypes against IMGT TRBV, TRBD and TRBJ reference segments. Analysis was restricted to V-J combinations with a frequency above 0.0001, which covered roughly 99% of repertoires. The TCS score was defined as F50 (clonal expansion) divided by E x V (chaos), with BLOSUM62-based TCRdist calculated between CDR3 peptides within each V-J. Welch's t-statistics and random forest reduced 500 to 550 V-J features to about 13, which were used in a naive Bayes classifier (R e1071). No statistical method was used to set the sample size in advance, and investigators knew the group allocation. TCR Vbeta CDR3 sequencing of approximately 140 peripheral blood samples (more than 40 ophthalmopathy, 75 hyperthyroidism and roughly 17 progressor patients) is reported in the paper.

Sequences were derived from peripheral blood mononuclear cells (PBMCs), sampled at new diagnosis, from a patient treated with antithyroid drugs. The clonotype was recovered from a man aged 18-30 years with Graves disease. Donor details come from another sample of the same person, matched by shared clones. The chain links TRBV5-1 with TRBJ2-1; 7 central nucleotides agree with TRBD2. The nucleotide sequence is TGCGCCAGCGCCAAGAGCGGGACCTCCTACAATGAGCAGTTCTTC. Protein translation: CASAKSGTSYNEQFF.